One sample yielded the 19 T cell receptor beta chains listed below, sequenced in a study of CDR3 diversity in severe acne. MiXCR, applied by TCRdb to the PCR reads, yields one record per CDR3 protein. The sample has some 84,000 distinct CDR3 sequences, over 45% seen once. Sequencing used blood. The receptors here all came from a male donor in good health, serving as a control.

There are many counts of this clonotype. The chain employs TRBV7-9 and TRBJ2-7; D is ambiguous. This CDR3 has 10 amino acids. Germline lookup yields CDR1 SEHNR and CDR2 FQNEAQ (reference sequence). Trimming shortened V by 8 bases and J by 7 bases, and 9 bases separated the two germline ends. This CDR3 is CASAGREQYF. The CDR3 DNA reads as TGTGCCAGCGCCGGCCGGGAGCAGTACTTC.

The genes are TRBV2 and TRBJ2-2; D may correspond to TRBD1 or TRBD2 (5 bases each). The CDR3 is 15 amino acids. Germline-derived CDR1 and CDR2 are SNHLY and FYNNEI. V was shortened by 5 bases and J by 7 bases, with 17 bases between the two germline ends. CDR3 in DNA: TGTGCCAGCAGTCCGGGACGCAGGGCGGACGGGGAGCTGTTTTTT. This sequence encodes CASSPGRRADGELFF.

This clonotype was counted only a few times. CDR3 nucleotide sequence: TGTGCCAGCAGTCTGAACGCCCACGACAGGTTCAAAAACATTCAGTACTTC. Protein product: CASSLNAHDRFKNIQYF. The rearrangement joins TRBV28 to TRBJ2-4, with D perhaps TRBD1 (6 bases). The CDR3 has 17 amino acids. CDR1 is MDHEN, CDR2 SYDVKM, per germline. The V gene lost 5 bases and the J gene lost 3 bases, with 20 bases spanning the gap.

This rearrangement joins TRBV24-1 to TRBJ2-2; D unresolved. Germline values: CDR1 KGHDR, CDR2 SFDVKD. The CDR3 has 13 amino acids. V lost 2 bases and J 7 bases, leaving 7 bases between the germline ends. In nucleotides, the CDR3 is TGTGCCACCAGTGATTCAAGGGACGGGGAGCTGTTTTTT. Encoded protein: CATSDSRDGELFF.

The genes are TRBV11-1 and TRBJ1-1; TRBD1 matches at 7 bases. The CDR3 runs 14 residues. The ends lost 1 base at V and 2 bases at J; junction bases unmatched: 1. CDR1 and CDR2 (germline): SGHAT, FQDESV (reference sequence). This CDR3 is CASSLEGGNTEAFF. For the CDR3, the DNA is TGTGCCAGCAGCTTAGAAGGGGGCAACACTGAAGCTTTCTTT.

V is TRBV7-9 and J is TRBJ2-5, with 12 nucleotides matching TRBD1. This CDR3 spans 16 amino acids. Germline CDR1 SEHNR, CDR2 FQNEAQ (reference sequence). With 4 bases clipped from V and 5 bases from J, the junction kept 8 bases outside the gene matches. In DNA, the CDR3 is TGTGCCAGCAGCTCGGGACAGGGGGCAGGGAGGGAGACCCAGTACTTC. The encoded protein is CASSSGQGAGRETQYF.

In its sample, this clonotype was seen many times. The CDR3 nucleotides read TGTGCCAGCAGCGCCCGCGGTGAGCAGTTCTTC. This encodes CASSARGEQFF. The chain joins TRBV6-1 to TRBJ2-1; D is ambiguous. V was shortened by 6 bases and J by 9 bases, with 9 bases between the two germline ends. The CDR3 is 11 amino acids. CDR1 is MNHNS and CDR2 is SASEGT in the germline V gene.

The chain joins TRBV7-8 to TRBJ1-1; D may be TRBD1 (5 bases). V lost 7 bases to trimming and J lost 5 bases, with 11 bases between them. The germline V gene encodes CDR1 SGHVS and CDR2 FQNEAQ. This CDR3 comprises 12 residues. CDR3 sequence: CASTRQRTEAFF. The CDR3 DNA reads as TGTGCCAGCACCCGACAGCGGACTGAAGCTTTCTTT.

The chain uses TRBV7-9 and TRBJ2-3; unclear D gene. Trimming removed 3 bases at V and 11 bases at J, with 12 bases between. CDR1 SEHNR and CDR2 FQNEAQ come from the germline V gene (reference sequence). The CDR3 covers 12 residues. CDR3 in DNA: TGTGCCAGCAGCTTGGGAAGGCCTGAGCAGTATTTT. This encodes CASSLGRPEQYF.

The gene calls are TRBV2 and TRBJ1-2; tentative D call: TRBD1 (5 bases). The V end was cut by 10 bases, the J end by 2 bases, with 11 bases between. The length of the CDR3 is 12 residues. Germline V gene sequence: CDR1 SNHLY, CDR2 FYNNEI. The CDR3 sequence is CAMSTANYGYTF. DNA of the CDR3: TGTGCCATGTCGACAGCGAACTATGGCTACACCTTC. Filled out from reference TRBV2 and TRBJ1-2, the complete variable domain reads EPEVTQTPSHQVTQMGQEVILRCVPISNHLYFYWYRQILGQKVEFLVSFYNNEISEKSEIFDDQFSVERPDGSNFTLKIRSTKLEDSAMYFCAMSTANYGYTFGSGTRLTVV.

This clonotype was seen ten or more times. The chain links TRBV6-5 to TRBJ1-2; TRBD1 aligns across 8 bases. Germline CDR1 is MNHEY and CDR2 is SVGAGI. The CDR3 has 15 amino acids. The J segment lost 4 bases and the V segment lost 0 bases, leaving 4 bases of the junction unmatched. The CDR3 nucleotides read TGTGCCAGCAGTTACTCTCAGGGGGCTCGCTATGGCTACACCTTC. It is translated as CASSYSQGARYGYTF.

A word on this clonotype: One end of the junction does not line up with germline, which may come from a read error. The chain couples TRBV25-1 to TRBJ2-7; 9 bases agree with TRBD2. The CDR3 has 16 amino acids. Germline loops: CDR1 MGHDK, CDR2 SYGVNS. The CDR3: CASRTYLGGRAYKQYF. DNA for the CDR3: TGTGCCAGCAGGACCTACCTGGGCGGGAGGGCCTACAAGCAGTACTTC.

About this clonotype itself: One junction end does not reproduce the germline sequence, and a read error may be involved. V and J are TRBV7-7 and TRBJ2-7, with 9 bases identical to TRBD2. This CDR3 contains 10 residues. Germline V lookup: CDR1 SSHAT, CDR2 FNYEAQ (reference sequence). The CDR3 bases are TGTACTAGCGGGCGGTACGAGCGGTACTTC. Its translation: CTSGRYERYF. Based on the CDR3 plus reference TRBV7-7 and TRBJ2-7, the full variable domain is GAGVSQSPRYKVTKRGQDVTLRCDPISSHATLYWYQQALGQGPEFLTYFNYEAQPDKSGLPSDRFSAERPEGSISTLTIQRTEQRDSAMYRCTSGRYERYFGPGTRLTVT.

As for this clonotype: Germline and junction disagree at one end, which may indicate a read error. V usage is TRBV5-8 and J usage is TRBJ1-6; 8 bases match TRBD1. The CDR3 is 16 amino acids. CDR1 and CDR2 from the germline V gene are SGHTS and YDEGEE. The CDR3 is CASSRTTGVYHSPLHF. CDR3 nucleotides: TGTGCCAGCAGCAGAACGACAGGGGTCTATCATTCACCCCTCCACTTT.

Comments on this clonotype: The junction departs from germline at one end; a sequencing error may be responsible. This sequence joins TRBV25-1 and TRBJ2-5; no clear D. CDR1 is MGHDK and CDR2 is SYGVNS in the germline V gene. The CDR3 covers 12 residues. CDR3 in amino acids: CAGSGVRETQYF. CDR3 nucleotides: TGTGCCGGCAGTGGCGTCCGCGAGACCCAGTACTTC.

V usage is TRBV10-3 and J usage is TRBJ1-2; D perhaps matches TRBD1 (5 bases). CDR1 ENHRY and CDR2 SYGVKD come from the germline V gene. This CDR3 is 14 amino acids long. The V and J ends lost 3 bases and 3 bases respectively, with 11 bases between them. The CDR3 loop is CAISDPGRDYGYTF. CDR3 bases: TGTGCCATCAGTGACCCGGGACGGGACTATGGCTACACCTTC.

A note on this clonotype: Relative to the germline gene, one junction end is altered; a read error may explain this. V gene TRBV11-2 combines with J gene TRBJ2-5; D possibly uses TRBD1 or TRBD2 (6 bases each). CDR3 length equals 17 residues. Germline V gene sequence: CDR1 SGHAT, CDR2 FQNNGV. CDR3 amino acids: CASSQEGWGAGRETQYF. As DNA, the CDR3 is TGCGCCAGCAGCCAAGAAGGATGGGGGGCCGGGCGAGAGACCCAGTACTTC.

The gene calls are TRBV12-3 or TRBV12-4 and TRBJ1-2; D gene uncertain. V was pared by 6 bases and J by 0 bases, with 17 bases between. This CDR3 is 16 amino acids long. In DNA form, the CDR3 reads TGTGCCAGCAGCCTCGTGGTGGCCACGACTAACTATGGCTACACCTTC. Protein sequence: CASSLVVATTNYGYTF.

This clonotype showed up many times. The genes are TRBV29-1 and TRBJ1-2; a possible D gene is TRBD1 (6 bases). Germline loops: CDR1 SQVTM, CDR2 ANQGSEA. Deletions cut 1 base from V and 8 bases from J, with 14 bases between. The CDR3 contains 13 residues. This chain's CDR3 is CSVEGTGNWGYTF. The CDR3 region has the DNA TGCAGCGTTGAAGGCACAGGGAATTGGGGCTACACCTTC. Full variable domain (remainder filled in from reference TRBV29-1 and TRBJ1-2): SAVISQKPSRDICQRGTSLTIQCQVDSQVTMMFWYRQQPGQSLTLIATANQGSEATYESGFVIDKFPISRPNLTFSTLTVSNMSPEDSSIYLCSVEGTGNWGYTFGSGTRLTVV.